This T cell receptor (beta chain) is drawn from a study of post-analysis software for immune sequencing data. Notes on the study in general: Comparison of patients with controls showed five TRBV segments more frequent in patients, TRBV5-6, TRBV5-1 and TRBV20-1 among them.

This CDR3 comprises 14 residues. Germline CDR1 SGHVS, CDR2 FNYEAQ. V gave up 5 bases and J gave up 2 bases, with 9 bases separating them. Researchers reported that TCR beta cDNA libraries carried unique molecular identifiers. TCRdb re-called the PCR reads through MiXCR, storing one row per CDR3 protein. The data contain hundreds of thousands of distinct CDR3 sequences, around 64% of them singletons. Concerning this clonotype: Its antigen is undetermined.

J is TRBJ2-2 and V is TRBV7-6; D is ambiguous. What was sequenced was blood. The TCR sequence derives from a girl between 2 and 10 years old with multiple sclerosis. In DNA form, the CDR3 reads TGTGCCAGCAGCCCCGAGGTCAACACCGGGGAGCTGTTTTTT. Its translation is CASSPEVNTGELFF.